The 10 T cell receptor beta chains reported below all come from one sample, sequenced in a study of OX40 agonist ivuxolimab in advanced cancers. Clones were read by immunoSEQ multiplex PCR, and TCRdb kept only the in-frame ones, dropping some. The repertoire holds more than 45,000 clones, with 80% to 90% as singletons. Sample: CD4+ or CD8+ T cells sorted from blood, taken in a trial of the OX40 agonist ivuxolimab. Receptor source: an adult with an advanced solid tumor such as melanoma, head and neck, liver or kidney cancer.

The chain has TRBV9 and TRBJ2-5; the match to TRBD1 covers 9 bases. Trimming at V came to 4 bases and at J to 4 bases, leaving 11 bases not matched to a gene. The CDR3 has 16 amino acids. From germline, CDR1 is SGDLS and CDR2 YYNGEE. The CDR3 DNA follows: TGTGCCAGCAGCCCCTCGAACAGGGGGCAGGGAGAGACCCAGTACTTC. This encodes CASSPSNRGQGETQYF.

This clone was seen just once. The chain links TRBV5-5 to TRBJ1-5; D is unresolved. This CDR3 region has 12 residues. V lost 6 bases and J lost 6, with 10 bases in between. Germline CDR1 SGHKS, CDR2 YYEKEE (reference sequence). CDR3 nucleotides: TGTGCCAGCACGTGGGAGGGTCAGCCCCAGCATTTT. Protein sequence: CASTWEGQPQHF.

The chain joins TRBV14 to TRBJ2-7; D assignment may be TRBD1 or TRBD2 (5 bases each). The germline V gene has CDR1 SGHDN and CDR2 FVKESK. The CDR3 covers 12 residues. Trimming stripped 4 bases from V and 7 bases from J, with 11 bases between. Here the CDR3 reads CASSLGTREQYF. The DNA for the CDR3 is TGTGCCAGCAGCCTCGGGACGAGAGAGCAGTACTTC.

This clone is classed as medium-sized (0.01 to 0.1%). Within the sample, other DNA sequences also encode this same CDR3. The rearrangement uses TRBV28 and TRBJ1-2, with D possibly being TRBD1 (5 bases). The ends were cut back, 2 bases at V and 4 bases at J, with 5 bases in the middle. The CDR3 extends over 12 amino acids. The germline CDR1 and CDR2 sequences are MDHEN and SYDVKM. The CDR3 nucleotides read TGTGCCAGCAGTTTAGGGGGCTATGGCTACACCTTC. Translated, it gives CASSLGGYGYTF.

V usage is TRBV6-5 and J usage is TRBJ2-7; TRBD2 is a possible D gene (6 bases). V lost 8 bases, J lost 3 bases, and 11 bases lay in between. Germline lookup yields CDR1 MNHEY and CDR2 SVGAGI. The CDR3 length is 12 residues. This CDR3 is CASSGRNYEQYF. DNA for the CDR3: TGTGCCAGCTCCGGGAGAAACTACGAGCAGTACTTC.

The J gene is TRBJ2-3, the V gene TRBV10-1, with TRBD2 matching 7 bases. Germline V CDR1 and CDR2: WNHNN, SYGVQD (reference sequence). The CDR3 extends over 17 amino acids. Trimming took 2 bases from V and 6 from J; bases not matched to a gene: 14. In nucleotides, the CDR3 is TGCGCCAGCAGTGAGATAGGGAGCGGGAAAGCGCCGGATACGCAGTATTTT. The encoded protein is CASSEIGSGKAPDTQYF.

The chain employs TRBV4-1 and TRBJ1-5; D perhaps matches TRBD1 (5 bases). V lost 2 bases and J lost 4, with 12 bases in between. Germline V gene lookup returns CDR1 MGHRA and CDR2 YSYEKL. The CDR3 runs to 15 residues. CDR3 sequence: CASSQPGRENQPQHF. The CDR3 nucleotides read TGCGCCAGCAGCCAACCGGGACGGGAGAATCAGCCCCAGCATTTT.

The chain is built from TRBV7-3 and TRBJ2-3; unclear D gene. CDR3 length: 14 amino acids. Trimming left V 2 bases short and J 5 bases short, with 11 bases between. CDR1 and CDR2 from the germline V gene are SGHTA and FQGTGA. CDR3 sequence (DNA): TGTGCCAGCAGCTTATCAAGTTGGGGAGATACGCAGTATTTT. It specifies CASSLSSWGDTQYF.

The gene calls are TRBV5-1 and TRBJ1-6; weak D call: TRBD1 (5 bases). V lost 2 bases and J 4 bases, leaving 10 bases between the germline ends. CDR3 length: 15 residues. In germline, CDR1 is SGHRS, CDR2 YFSETQ. CDR3 coding DNA: TGCGCCAGCAGCTTACTCGACAGTTATAATTCACCCCTCCACTTT. Residues: CASSLLDSYNSPLHF.

The V gene is TRBV5-1, the J gene TRBJ2-7, with 14 bases that match TRBD2. The V gene end was trimmed by 5 bases and the J gene end by 5 bases; junction bases not matched to a gene: 6. The CDR3 runs 15 residues. CDR1 is SGHRS, CDR2 YFSETQ, per germline. CDR3 region: CASRTSGRAPHEQYF. In DNA form, the CDR3 reads TGCGCCAGCAGGACTAGCGGGAGGGCCCCCCACGAGCAGTACTTC. The variable domain in full, completed from reference TRBV5-1 and TRBJ2-7, reads KAGVTQTPRYLIKTRGQQVTLSCSPISGHRSVSWYQQTPGQGLQFLFEYFSETQRNKGNFPGRFSGRQFSNSRSEMNVSTLELGDSALYLCASRTSGRAPHEQYFGPGTRLTVT.